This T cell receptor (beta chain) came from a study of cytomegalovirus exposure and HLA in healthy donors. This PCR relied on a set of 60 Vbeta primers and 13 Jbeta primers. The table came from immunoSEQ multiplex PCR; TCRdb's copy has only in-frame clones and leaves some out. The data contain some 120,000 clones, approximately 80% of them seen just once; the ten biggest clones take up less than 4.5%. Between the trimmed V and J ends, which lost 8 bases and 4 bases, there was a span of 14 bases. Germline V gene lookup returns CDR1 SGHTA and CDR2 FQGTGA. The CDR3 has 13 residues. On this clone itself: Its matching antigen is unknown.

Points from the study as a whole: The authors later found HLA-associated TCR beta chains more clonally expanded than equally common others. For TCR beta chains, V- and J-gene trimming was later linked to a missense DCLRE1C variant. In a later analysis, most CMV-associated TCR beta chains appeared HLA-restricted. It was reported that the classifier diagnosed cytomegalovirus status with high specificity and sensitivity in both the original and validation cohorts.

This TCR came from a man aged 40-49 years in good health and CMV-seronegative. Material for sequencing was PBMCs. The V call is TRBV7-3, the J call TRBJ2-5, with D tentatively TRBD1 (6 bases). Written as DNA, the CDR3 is TGTGCCAGCGCAGGGGACACCGGAGAGACCCAGTACTTC. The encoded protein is CASAGDTGETQYF.